This entry lists 30 T cell receptor beta chains sequenced from one sample in a study of cytomegalovirus exposure and HLA in healthy donors. Use of 60 Vbeta and 13 Jbeta primers characterized the PCR. Produced via immunoSEQ multiplex PCR; TCRdb's table is partial and in-frame only. The sample consists of 130,000 or so clones, approximately 74% of them appearing once. Sequenced: PBMCs. The origin of the receptors is a man aged 18 to 29 in good health and CMV-seropositive.

The rearrangement joins TRBV4-3 to TRBJ2-2, with D possibly being TRBD2 (6 bases). Trimming took 2 bases from V and 0 from J, leaving 16 bases between them. Germline V CDR1 and CDR2: LGHNA, YSLEER. This CDR3 region has 18 residues. The CDR3, as DNA: TGCGCCAGCAGCCAACTCCTCTCTAGCGAAGCGAACACCGGGGAGCTGTTTTTT. Its translation: CASSQLLSSEANTGELFF.

This chain connects TRBV14 to TRBJ1-1, with a possible D match to TRBD1 (5 bases). Per the germline V gene, CDR1 is SGHDN and CDR2 is FVKESK. CDR3 length: 13 amino acids. The V gene lost 4 bases and the J gene lost 1 base, with 7 bases spanning the gap. DNA of the CDR3: TGTGCCAGCAGCCGCGGACAGAACACTGAAGCTTTCTTT. This sequence encodes CASSRGQNTEAFF.

This clone was counted a few times. The V gene is TRBV5-6, the J gene TRBJ2-6, with D unresolved. The CDR3 length is 8 residues. V was clipped by 6 bases and J by 13 bases, with 2 bases between them. The germline CDR1 and CDR2 sequences are SGHDT and YYEEEE. The CDR3 DNA sequence: TGTGCCAGCATAGTCCTGACTTTC. As protein: CASIVLTF.

V gene TRBV28 combines with J gene TRBJ2-7; 7 nucleotides match TRBD1. CDR3 length equals 14 residues. J lost 2 bases, V lost 9 bases, and 10 bases had no gene match. Germline-derived CDR1 and CDR2 are MDHEN and SYDVKM. The CDR3 sequence: CASAPTGLPYEQYF. The CDR3 nucleotides are TGTGCCAGTGCCCCGACAGGGCTCCCCTACGAGCAGTACTTC.

The V gene is TRBV10-2, the J gene TRBJ1-1, with D maybe TRBD1 (6 bases). The V end lost 3 bases, the J end lost 8 bases, and 16 bases lay between the germline ends. Germline-derived CDR1 and CDR2 are WSHSY and SAAADI. The CDR3 loop spans 14 amino acids. The CDR3 DNA follows: TGCGCCAGCAGTGAAGTGCATGGGGGCGCAGAAGCTTTCTTT. The encoded protein is CASSEVHGGAEAFF.

The chain is built from TRBV27 and TRBJ1-4; 7 nucleotides match TRBD1. The CDR3 totals 16 residues. Germline V gives CDR1 MNHEY, CDR2 SMNVEV (reference sequence). Germline trimming cut 2 bases from V and 6 bases from J; bases unmatched to any gene: 9. Here the CDR3 reads CASSLLTGTAYEKLFF. The DNA for the CDR3 is TGTGCCAGCAGTTTACTGACCGGGACAGCTTATGAAAAACTGTTTTTT.

The table lists this clone with a few counts. The rearrangement uses TRBV7-2 and TRBJ2-3; 13 positions match TRBD2. The CDR3 length is 17 residues. Germline V gives CDR1 SGHTA, CDR2 FQGNSA. V lost 5 bases to trimming and J lost 2 bases; unmatched junction nucleotides: 7. The CDR3 DNA reads as TGTGCCAGCAGCGAATTGGGACTAGCGGGACCCACAGATACGCAGTATTTT. Translation gives CASSELGLAGPTDTQYF.

The chain uses TRBV4-1 and TRBJ2-5, with D perhaps TRBD1 (6 bases). The germline gives CDR1 MGHRA, CDR2 YSYEKL. The CDR3 runs to 15 residues. V dropped 0 bases and J dropped 5 bases, with 13 bases sitting between them. In DNA, the CDR3 is TGCGCCAGCAGCCAAGATTATTCAGGGGCGGAGACCCAGTACTTC. It encodes CASSQDYSGAETQYF.

The J gene is TRBJ2-3, the V gene TRBV7-3, with TRBD2 identical over 9 bases. The V and J ends lost 4 bases and 9 bases, in that order; junction bases with no gene match: 11. The CDR3 extends over 15 amino acids. Germline CDR1 and CDR2: SGHTA and FQGTGA. The CDR3 spells CASSSSGTNIITQYF. The CDR3 nucleotides read TGTGCCAGCAGCTCTAGCGGGACTAACATAATCACGCAGTATTTT.

The chain is built from TRBV7-9 and TRBJ1-6; the D is unclear. In germline, CDR1 is SEHNR, CDR2 FQNEAQ (reference sequence). Trimming removed 2 bases at V and 4 bases at J, with 12 bases between. There are 16 residues in the CDR3. This chain's CDR3 is CASSLNLPTYNSPLHF. CDR3 bases: TGTGCCAGCAGCTTAAACCTCCCTACTTATAATTCACCCCTCCACTTT.

The rearrangement links TRBV15 to TRBJ2-5; no firm D call. The assigned J gene may be wrong: the sequence end matches TRBJ2-7 better. Per the germline V gene, CDR1 is LNHNV and CDR2 is YYDKDF (reference sequence). The CDR3 contains 15 residues. The CDR3 here is CATSRDFGGSYEQYF. The CDR3 nucleotides read TGTGCCACCAGCAGAGATTTTGGCGGTTCCTACGAGCAGTACTTC.

The chain couples TRBV15 to TRBJ2-3; maybe TRBD1 (6 bases). The CDR3 runs 14 residues. Looked up from germline, CDR1 is LNHNV and CDR2 is YYDKDF (reference sequence). The germline V and J ends were trimmed by 0 bases and 4 bases, with 8 bases remaining between them. CDR3 sequence: CATSRDPGADTQYF. The CDR3 nucleotides are TGTGCCACCAGCAGAGACCCAGGGGCAGATACGCAGTATTTT.

The rearrangement uses TRBV27 and TRBJ2-7; TRBD1 agrees at 10 bases. Germline loops: CDR1 MNHEY, CDR2 SMNVEV (reference sequence). The CDR3 runs to 15 residues. J gave up 2 bases and V 4 bases, and 5 bases lay outside the gene matches. For the CDR3, the DNA is TGTGCCAGCAGTTCTTACGACAGGGGGCCCTACGAGCAGTACTTC. Translated: CASSSYDRGPYEQYF.

This chain joins TRBV18 and TRBJ1-3, with 7 bases aligning to TRBD1. J gave up 1 base and V 6 bases, and 9 bases lay outside the gene matches. The CDR3 runs to 16 residues. Germline loops: CDR1 KGHSH, CDR2 LQKENI. This CDR3 is CASSRDSSTSGNTIYF. CDR3 in DNA: TGTGCCAGCTCCCGGGACAGTTCTACGTCTGGAAACACCATATATTTT.

The CDR3 reads CASSPGTPEETQYF. DNA for the CDR3: TGTGCCAGCAGCCCCGGGACTCCAGAAGAGACCCAGTACTTC. The chain recombines TRBV16 with TRBJ2-5; TRBD2 might be the D (6 bases). The CDR3 sequence is 14 residues long. The germline V gene has CDR1 KGHSY and CDR2 FQNENV. The germline V and J ends were trimmed by 4 bases and 3 bases, with 12 bases remaining between them.

This clone turned up a few times. This sequence joins TRBV9 and TRBJ2-3; D unclear. CDR3 length: 12 amino acids. Trimming took off 0 bases at V and 5 bases at J, with 4 bases between the two ends. Per germline, CDR1 SGDLS and CDR2 YYNGEE. The CDR3 reads CASSVDKDTQYF. The CDR3 region has the DNA TGTGCCAGCAGCGTAGATAAAGATACGCAGTATTTT.

This chain joins TRBV5-6 and TRBJ2-1; TRBD2 aligns across 13 bases. CDR3 size: 15 residues. In germline, CDR1 is SGHDT, CDR2 YYEEEE. Trimming removed 4 bases from V and 6 bases from J; junction bases left unmatched: 4. The CDR3 is CASSPGLAGVNEQFF. The DNA for the CDR3 is TGTGCCAGCAGCCCCGGACTAGCGGGGGTCAATGAGCAGTTCTTC.

This clone was seen a few times. The chain joins TRBV27 to TRBJ2-3, with a tentative D call TRBD1 (6 bases). The V gene's germline CDR1 is MNHEY and CDR2 SMNVEV (reference sequence). The V and J ends lost 0 bases and 0 bases respectively, with 10 bases between them. The CDR3 spans 16 residues. This CDR3 reads CASSLSRQASTDTQYF. The CDR3 nucleotides are TGTGCCAGCAGTTTATCCCGACAGGCTAGCACAGATACGCAGTATTTT.

The V call is TRBV10-2, the J call TRBJ2-2, with 9 bases that match TRBD2. This CDR3 has 15 residues. Germline lookup yields CDR1 WSHSY and CDR2 SAAADI. Trimming took 8 bases from V and 3 from J; bases not matched to a gene: 7. CDR3 amino acids: CASRRLAADTGELFF. The CDR3 nucleotides are TGCGCCAGCCGGAGACTAGCGGCGGACACCGGGGAGCTGTTTTTT.

The chain recombines TRBV27 with TRBJ2-1; 8 bases are a match to TRBD2. The CDR3 extends over 15 amino acids. The V segment lost 3 bases and the J segment 7 bases; nucleotides outside the gene matches: 8. The germline gives CDR1 MNHEY, CDR2 SMNVEV (reference sequence). CDR3 sequence (DNA): TGTGCCAGCAGTTTCAGGCGGGGGGCGGGTAATGAGCAGTTCTTC. The encoded protein is CASSFRRGAGNEQFF.

This chain uses TRBV6-5 with TRBJ2-7; 9 bases match TRBD1. With 6 bases clipped from V and 2 bases from J, the junction kept 8 bases outside the gene matches. Germline CDR1 is MNHEY and CDR2 is SVGAGI. CDR3 length equals 15 residues. The CDR3 loop is CASRPRDRAPYEQYF. The CDR3 region has the DNA TGTGCCAGCAGACCCCGGGACAGGGCCCCCTACGAGCAGTACTTC.

This clone was observed a few times. This chain joins TRBV6-1 and TRBJ2-3, with D hard to call. This CDR3 has 15 amino acids. With 3 bases removed from V and 0 bases from J, the gap between germline ends came to 10 bases. CDR1 MNHNS and CDR2 SASEGT come from the germline V gene. The CDR3 protein is CASSEAHGSTDTQYF. As DNA, the CDR3 is TGTGCCAGCAGTGAGGCACACGGGAGCACAGATACGCAGTATTTT.

This clone was counted once. The chain carries TRBV20-1 and TRBJ1-2; D unclear. The CDR3 has 11 residues. The germline V and J ends were trimmed by 6 bases and 2 bases, with 7 bases remaining between them. The V gene's germline CDR1 is DFQATT and CDR2 SNEGSKA (reference sequence). CDR3 nucleotide sequence: TGCAGTGCCTCGGGGAACTATGGCTACACCTTC. Protein sequence: CSASGNYGYTF.

The table lists this clone with a few counts. J is TRBJ2-2 and V is TRBV25-1, with D possibly TRBD2 on 5 matching bases. The ends were cut back, 5 bases at V and 5 bases at J, with 15 bases in the middle. The CDR3 is made up of 15 amino acids. Germline CDR1 MGHDK, CDR2 SYGVNS. Here the CDR3 reads CASSRRSEWTGELFF. The DNA of the CDR3 is TGTGCCAGCAGTCGGAGGTCCGAGTGGACCGGGGAGCTGTTTTTT.

The V and J genes are TRBV19 and TRBJ1-5; 8 nucleotides align to TRBD1. Germline values: CDR1 LNHDA, CDR2 SQIVND (reference sequence). After removal of 4 bases from V and 3 bases from J, the junction contained 2 bases not matched to a gene. The CDR3 length is 14 residues. The CDR3 DNA reads TGTGCCAGTAGTAAGACAGGGGACAATCAGCCCCAGCATTTT. Translation: CASSKTGDNQPQHF.

The chain employs TRBV2 and TRBJ2-7, with a possible D match to TRBD1 (5 bases). There are 15 residues in the CDR3. Germline loops: CDR1 SNHLY, CDR2 FYNNEI. Trimming removed 2 bases at V and 5 bases at J, with 16 bases between. This chain's CDR3 is CASSEPLPGQDEQYF. In DNA, the CDR3 is TGTGCCAGCAGTGAACCCCTGCCAGGGCAGGACGAGCAGTACTTC.

The rearrangement links TRBV28 to TRBJ2-4; 8 bases match TRBD2. Looked up from germline, CDR1 is MDHEN and CDR2 is SYDVKM. The junction had 9 bases not matched to a gene; V was cut back by 5 bases and J by 0 bases. This CDR3 spans 17 amino acids. The CDR3 reads CASSLTRGGIAKNIQYF. CDR3 bases: TGTGCCAGCAGTCTTACCCGGGGGGGCATAGCCAAAAACATTCAGTACTTC. The complete variable domain, with remaining parts taken from reference TRBV28 and TRBJ2-4, reads DVKVTQSSRYLVKRTGEKVFLECVQDMDHENMFWYRQDPGLGLRLIYFSYDVKMKEKGDIPEGYSVSREKKERFSLILESASTNQTSMYLCASSLTRGGIAKNIQYFGAGTRLSVL.

V usage is TRBV10-2 and J usage is TRBJ1-1; D unclear. Germline-derived CDR1 and CDR2 are WSHSY and SAAADI. The CDR3 loop spans 12 amino acids. Trimming removed 8 bases from V and 8 bases from J, with 15 bases in between. CDR3 in amino acids: CASLQVATEAFF. The CDR3 DNA sequence: TGCGCCAGCCTCCAGGTCGCTACCGAAGCTTTCTTT.

V usage is TRBV28 and J usage is TRBJ1-1; a weak D match, TRBD1 (5 bases). The CDR3 is 15 amino acids. The germline V gene has CDR1 MDHEN and CDR2 SYDVKM. The V end was cut by 8 bases, the J end by 2 bases, with 18 bases between. In DNA, the CDR3 is TGTGCCAGCTCCTCCCCCGGGACTGCTAACACTGAAGCTTTCTTT. The encoded protein is CASSSPGTANTEAFF.

The chain couples TRBV20-1 to TRBJ2-1; TRBD1 might be the D (6 bases). CDR3 length: 10 residues. Germline V gene data show CDR1 as DFQATT and CDR2 as SNEGSKA (reference sequence). V gave up 6 bases and J gave up 15 bases, with 15 bases separating them. The CDR3 protein is CSADRDKSFF. The CDR3 DNA is TGCAGTGCAGACCGGGACAAATCGTTCTTC.